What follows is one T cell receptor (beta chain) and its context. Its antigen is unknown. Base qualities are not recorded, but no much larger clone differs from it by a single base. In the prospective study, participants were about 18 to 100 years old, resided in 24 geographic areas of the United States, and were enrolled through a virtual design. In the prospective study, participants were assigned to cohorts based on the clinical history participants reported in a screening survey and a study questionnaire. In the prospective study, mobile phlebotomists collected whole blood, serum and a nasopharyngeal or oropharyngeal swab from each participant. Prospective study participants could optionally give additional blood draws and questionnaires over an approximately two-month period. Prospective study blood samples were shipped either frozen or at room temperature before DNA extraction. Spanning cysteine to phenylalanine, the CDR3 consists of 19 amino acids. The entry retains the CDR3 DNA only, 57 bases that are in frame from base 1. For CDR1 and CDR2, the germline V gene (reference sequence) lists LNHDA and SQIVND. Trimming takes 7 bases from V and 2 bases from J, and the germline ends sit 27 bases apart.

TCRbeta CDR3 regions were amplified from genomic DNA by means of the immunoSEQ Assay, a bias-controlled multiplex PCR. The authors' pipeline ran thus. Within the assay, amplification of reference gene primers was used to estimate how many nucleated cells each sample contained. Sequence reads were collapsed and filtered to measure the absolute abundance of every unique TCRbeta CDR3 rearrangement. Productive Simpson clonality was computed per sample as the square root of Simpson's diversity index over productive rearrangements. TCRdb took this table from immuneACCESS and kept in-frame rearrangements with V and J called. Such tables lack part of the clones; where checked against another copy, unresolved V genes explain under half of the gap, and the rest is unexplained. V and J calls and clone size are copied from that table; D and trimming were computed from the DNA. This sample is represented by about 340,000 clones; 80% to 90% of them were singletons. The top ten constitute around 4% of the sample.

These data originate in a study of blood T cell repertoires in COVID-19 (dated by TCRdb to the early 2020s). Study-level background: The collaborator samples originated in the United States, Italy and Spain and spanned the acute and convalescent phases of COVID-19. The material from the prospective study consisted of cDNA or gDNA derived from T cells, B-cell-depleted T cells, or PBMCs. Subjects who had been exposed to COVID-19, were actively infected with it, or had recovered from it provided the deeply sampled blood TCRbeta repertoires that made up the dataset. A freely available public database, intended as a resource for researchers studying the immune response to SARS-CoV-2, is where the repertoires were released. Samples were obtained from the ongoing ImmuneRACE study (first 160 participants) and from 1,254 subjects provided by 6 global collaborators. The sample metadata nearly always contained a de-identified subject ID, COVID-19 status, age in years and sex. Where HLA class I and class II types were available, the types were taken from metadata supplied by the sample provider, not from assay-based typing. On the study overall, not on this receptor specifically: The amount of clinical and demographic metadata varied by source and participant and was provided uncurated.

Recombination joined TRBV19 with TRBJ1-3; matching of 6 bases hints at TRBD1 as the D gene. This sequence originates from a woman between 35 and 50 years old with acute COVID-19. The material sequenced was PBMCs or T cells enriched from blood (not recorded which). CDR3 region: CASMKSLESLTGTGNTIYF. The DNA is TGTGCCAGTATGAAAAGTCTCGAGTCCCTAACAGGGACTGGAAACACCATATATTTT.